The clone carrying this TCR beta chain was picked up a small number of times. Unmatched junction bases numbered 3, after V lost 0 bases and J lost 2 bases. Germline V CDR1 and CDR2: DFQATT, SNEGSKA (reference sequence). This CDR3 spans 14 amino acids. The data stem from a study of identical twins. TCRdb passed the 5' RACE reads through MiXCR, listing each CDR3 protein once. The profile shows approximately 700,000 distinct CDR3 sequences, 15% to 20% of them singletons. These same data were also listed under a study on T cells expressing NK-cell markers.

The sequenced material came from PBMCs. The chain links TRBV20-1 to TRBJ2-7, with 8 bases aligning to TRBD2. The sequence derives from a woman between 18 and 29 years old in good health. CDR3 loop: CSARDQRGTYEQYF. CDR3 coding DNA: TGCAGTGCTAGAGATCAGCGGGGGACCTACGAGCAGTACTTC.